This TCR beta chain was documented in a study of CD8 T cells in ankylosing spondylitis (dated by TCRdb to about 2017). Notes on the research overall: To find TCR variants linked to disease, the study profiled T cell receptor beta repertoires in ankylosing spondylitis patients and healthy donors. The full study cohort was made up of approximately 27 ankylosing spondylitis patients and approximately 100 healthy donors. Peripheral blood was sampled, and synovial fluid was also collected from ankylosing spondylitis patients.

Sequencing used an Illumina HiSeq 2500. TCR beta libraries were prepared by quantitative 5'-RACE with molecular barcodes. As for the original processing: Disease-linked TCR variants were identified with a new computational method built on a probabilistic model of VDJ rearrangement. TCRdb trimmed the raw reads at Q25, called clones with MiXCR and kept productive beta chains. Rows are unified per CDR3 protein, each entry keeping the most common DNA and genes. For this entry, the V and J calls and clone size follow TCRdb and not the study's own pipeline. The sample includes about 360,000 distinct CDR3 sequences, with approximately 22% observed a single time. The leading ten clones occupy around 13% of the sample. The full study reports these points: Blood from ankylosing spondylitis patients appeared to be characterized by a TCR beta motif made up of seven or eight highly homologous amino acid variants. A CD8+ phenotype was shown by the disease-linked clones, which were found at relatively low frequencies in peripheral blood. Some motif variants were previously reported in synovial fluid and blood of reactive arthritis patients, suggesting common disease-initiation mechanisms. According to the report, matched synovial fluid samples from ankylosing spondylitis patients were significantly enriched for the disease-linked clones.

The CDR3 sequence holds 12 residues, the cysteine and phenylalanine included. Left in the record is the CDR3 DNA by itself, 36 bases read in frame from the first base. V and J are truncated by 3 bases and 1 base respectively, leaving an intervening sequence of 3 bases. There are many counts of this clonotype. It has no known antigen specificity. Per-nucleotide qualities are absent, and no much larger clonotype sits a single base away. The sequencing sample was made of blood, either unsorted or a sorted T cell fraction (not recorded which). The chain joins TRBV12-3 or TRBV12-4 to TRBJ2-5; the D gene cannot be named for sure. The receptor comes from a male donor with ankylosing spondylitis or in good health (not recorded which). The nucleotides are TGTGCCAGCAGTTTTATCCAAGAGACCCAGTACTTC. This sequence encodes CASSFIQETQYF.